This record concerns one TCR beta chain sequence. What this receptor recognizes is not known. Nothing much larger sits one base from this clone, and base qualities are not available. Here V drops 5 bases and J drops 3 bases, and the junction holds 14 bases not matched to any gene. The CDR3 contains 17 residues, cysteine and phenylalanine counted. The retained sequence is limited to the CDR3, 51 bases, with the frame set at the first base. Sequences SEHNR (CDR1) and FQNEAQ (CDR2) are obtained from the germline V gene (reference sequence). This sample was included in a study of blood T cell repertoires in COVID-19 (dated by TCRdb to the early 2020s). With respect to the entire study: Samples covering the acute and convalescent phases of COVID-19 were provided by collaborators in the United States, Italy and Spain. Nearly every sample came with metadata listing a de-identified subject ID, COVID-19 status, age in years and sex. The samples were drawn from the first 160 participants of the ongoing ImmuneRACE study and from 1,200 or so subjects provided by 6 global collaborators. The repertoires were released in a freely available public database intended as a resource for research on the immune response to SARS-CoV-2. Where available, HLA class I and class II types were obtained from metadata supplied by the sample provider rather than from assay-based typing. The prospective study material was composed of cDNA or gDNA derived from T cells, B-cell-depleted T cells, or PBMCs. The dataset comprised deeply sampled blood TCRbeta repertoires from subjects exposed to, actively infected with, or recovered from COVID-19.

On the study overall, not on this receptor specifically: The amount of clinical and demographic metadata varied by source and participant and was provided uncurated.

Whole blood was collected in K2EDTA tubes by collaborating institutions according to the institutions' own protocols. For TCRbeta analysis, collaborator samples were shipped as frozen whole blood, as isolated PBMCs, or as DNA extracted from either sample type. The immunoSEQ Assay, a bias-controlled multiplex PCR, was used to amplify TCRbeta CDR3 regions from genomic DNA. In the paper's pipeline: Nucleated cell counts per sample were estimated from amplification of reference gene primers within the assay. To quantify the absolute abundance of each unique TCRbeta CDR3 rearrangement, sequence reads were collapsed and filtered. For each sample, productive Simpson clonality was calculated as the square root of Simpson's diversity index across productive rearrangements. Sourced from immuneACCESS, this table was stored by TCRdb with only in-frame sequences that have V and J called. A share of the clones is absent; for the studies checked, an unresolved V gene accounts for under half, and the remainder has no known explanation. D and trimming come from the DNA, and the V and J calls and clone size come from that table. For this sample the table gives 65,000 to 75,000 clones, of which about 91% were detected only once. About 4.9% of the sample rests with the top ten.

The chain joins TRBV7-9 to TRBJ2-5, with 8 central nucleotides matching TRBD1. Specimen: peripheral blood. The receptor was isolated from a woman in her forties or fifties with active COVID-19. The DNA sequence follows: TGTGCCAGCAGCCGACAAAGGATTACAGGGGGTGAAGAGACCCAGTACTTC. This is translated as CASSRQRITGGEETQYF.